The clone carrying this T cell receptor (beta chain) was counted between two and nine times. Its target is not known. This record belongs to a study of T cells after yellow fever vaccination. Findings and limits, study-wide: Reappearance after the booster was observed for most primary-vaccination clones (roughly 97% CD4, over 70% CD8). Abundant clonotypes from the bulk population could contaminate FACS-sorted repertoires.

The CDR3 is 13 amino acids. CDR1 MDHEN and CDR2 SYDVKM come from the germline V gene. V lost 5 bases to trimming and J lost 2 bases, with 9 bases between them. Researchers made TCR cDNA using 5'RACE template switching, and this step added a universal primer site and UMIs. Via MiXCR, TCRdb re-called the 5' RACE reads, giving one row per CDR3 protein. The table includes some 340,000 distinct CDR3 sequences, approximately 12% detected once. The sample consisted of CD4+ T cells sorted from PBMCs, taken 45 days after the yellow fever booster vaccination. The sequence derives from a man aged 18 to 30 who received the YFV17D yellow fever vaccine. The V call is TRBV28, the J call TRBJ2-5, with TRBD1 as a possible D gene (6 bases). The CDR3 coding sequence is TGTGCCAGCAGTAATGGACAGCAAGAGACCCAGTACTTC. Translating it yields CASSNGQQETQYF.